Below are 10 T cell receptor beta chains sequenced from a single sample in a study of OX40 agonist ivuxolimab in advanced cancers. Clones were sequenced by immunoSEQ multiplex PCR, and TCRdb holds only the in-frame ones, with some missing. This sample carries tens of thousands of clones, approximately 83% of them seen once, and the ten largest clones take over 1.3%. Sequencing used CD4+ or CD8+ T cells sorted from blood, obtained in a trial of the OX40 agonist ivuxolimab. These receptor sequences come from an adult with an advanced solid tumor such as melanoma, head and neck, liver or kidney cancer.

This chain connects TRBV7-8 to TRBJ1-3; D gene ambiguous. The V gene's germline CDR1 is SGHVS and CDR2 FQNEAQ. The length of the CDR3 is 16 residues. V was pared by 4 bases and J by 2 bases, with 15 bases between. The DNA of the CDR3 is TGTGCCAGCAGCTCCCCTCCCCTATCGGCTGGAAACACCATATATTTT. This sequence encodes CASSSPPLSAGNTIYF.

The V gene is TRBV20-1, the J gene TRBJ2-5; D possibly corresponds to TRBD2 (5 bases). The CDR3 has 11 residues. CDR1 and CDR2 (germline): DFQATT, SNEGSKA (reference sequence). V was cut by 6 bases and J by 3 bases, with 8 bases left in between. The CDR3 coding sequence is TGCAGTGCCCACGGGGAAGAGACCCAGTACTTC. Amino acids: CSAHGEETQYF.

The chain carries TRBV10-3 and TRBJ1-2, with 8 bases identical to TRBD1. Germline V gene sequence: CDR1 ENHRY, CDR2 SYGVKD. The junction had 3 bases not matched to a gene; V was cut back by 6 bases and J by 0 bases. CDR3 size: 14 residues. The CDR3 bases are TGTGCCATCAGGCCAGGGGGCACTAACTATGGCTACACCTTC. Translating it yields CAIRPGGTNYGYTF.

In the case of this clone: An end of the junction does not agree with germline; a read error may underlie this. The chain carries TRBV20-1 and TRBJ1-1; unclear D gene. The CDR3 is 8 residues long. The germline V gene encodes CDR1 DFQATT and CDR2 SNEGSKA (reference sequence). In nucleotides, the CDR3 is TGCAGTGCTAGAGCAGGAGTGTTT. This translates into CSARAGVF.

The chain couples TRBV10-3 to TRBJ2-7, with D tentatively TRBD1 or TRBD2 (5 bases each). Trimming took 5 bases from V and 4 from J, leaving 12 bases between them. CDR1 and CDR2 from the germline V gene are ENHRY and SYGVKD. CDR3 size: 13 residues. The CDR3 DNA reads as TGTGCCATCAGTAGGGTGGGGGTATACGAGCAGTACTTC. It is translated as CAISRVGVYEQYF.

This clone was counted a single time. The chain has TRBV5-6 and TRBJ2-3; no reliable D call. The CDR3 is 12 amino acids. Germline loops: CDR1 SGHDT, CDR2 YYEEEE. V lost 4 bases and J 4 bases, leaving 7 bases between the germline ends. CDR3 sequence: CASSPHPDTQYF. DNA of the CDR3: TGTGCCAGCAGCCCTCATCCAGATACGCAGTATTTT.

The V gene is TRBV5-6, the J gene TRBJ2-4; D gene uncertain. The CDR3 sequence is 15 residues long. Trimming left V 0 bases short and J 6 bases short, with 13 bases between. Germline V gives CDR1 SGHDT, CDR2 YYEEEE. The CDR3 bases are TGTGCCAGCAGCTTGGTTGAAGGGTCGGGAAACATTCAGTACTTC. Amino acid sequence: CASSLVEGSGNIQYF.

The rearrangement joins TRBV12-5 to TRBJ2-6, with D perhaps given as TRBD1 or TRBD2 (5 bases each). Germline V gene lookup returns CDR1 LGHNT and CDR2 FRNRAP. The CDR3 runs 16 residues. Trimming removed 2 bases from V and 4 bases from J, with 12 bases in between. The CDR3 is CASGLFRGAGANVLTF. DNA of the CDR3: TGTGCTAGTGGTTTGTTTCGGGGCGCCGGGGCCAACGTCCTGACTTTC.

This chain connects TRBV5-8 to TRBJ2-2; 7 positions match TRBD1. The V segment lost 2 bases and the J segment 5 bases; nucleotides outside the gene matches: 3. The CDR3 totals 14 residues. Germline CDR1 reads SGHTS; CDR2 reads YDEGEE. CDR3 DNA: TGTGCCAGCAGCTTACACAGGGGAACCGGGGAGCTGTTTTTT. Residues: CASSLHRGTGELFF.

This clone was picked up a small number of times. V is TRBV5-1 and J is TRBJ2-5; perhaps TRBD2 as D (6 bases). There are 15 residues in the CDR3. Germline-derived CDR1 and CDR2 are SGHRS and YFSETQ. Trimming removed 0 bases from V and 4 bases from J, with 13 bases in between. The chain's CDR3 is CASSLGDGRGETQYF. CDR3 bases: TGCGCCAGCAGCTTGGGGGACGGGAGAGGAGAGACCCAGTACTTC.